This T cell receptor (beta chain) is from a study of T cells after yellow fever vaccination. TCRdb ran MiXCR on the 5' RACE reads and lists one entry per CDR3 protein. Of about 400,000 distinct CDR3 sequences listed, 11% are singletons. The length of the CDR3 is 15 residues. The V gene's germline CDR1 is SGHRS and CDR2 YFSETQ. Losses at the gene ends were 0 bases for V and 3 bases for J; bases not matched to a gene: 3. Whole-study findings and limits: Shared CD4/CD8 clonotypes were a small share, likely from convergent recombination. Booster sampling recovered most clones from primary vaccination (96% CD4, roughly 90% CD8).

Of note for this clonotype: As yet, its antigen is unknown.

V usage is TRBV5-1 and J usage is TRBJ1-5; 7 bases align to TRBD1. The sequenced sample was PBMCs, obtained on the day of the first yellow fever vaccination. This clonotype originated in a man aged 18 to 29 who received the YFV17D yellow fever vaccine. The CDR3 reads CASSLAGQFNQPQHF. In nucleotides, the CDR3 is TGCGCCAGCAGCTTGGCGGGACAGTTCAATCAGCCCCAGCATTTT.